This T cell receptor (beta chain) appears in the sequencing data of a study of blood T cells in healthy people across ages. From germline, CDR1 is SQVTM and CDR2 ANQGSEA. Trimming took 4 bases from V and 2 from J, leaving 11 bases between them. CDR3 length equals 13 residues. Primers used in a second PCR of roughly 6 to 12 cycles were a sample-barcoded 5' primer and a J-beta primer mix. Via MiXCR, TCRdb re-called the 5' RACE reads, giving one row per CDR3 protein. The sample has approximately 810,000 distinct CDR3 sequences, around 28% seen once. The clonotype comes from a woman of 80 years or more in good health. This chain connects TRBV29-1 to TRBJ1-1; D gene unclear. Sequenced input: blood. The DNA for the CDR3 is TGCAGCGTTGTCTGGCCGACTAACACTGAAGCTTTCTTT. It specifies CSVVWPTNTEAFF.